Shown below are 19 T cell receptor beta chains from a single sample sequenced in a study of T cell responses to AZD1222 COVID-19 vaccine. TCRdb keeps only in-frame clones here, not all; method: immunoSEQ multiplex PCR. The table lists roughly 130,000 clones, around 94% of them singletons. This specimen consisted of peripheral blood, obtained on day 0 of AZD1222 vaccination. All receptors come from an adult in good health.

The CDR3 nucleotides are TGTGCCAGCAGTTTTTACACTGAAGCTTTCTTT. Protein product: CASSFYTEAFF. The chain couples TRBV28 to TRBJ1-1; D remains unclear. Trimming took 3 bases from V and 3 from J, leaving 2 bases between them. CDR3 length equals 11 residues. Germline V CDR1 and CDR2: MDHEN, SYDVKM.

The J gene is TRBJ2-2, the V gene TRBV3-1 (or the pseudogene TRBV3-2), with unresolved D. From germline, CDR1 is LGHDT and CDR2 YNNKEL (reference sequence). V dropped 0 bases and J dropped 6 bases, with 8 bases sitting between them. The CDR3 contains 14 residues. The CDR3, as DNA: TGTGCCAGCAGCCAAGATTGGGGTTCCGGGGAGCTGTTTTTT. Translated: CASSQDWGSGELFF.

The V and J genes are TRBV2 and TRBJ1-4; D is unresolved. V was shortened by 8 bases and J by 8 bases, with 18 bases between the two germline ends. This CDR3 is built from 14 residues. CDR1 is SNHLY, CDR2 FYNNEI, per germline. In DNA form, the CDR3 reads TGTGCCAGCCGACGGGGAACGGGTGGAGAAAAACTGTTTTTT. Encoded protein: CASRRGTGGEKLFF.

The chain couples TRBV2 to TRBJ2-1; D gene uncertain. The ends were cut back, 6 bases at V and 9 bases at J, with 18 bases in the middle. Germline V CDR1 and CDR2: SNHLY, FYNNEI. The CDR3 consists of 14 residues. The CDR3 is CASRPGSLWSEQFF. CDR3 DNA: TGTGCCAGCAGGCCCGGTTCACTCTGGAGTGAGCAGTTCTTC. Based on the CDR3 plus reference TRBV2 and TRBJ2-1, the full variable domain is EPEVTQTPSHQVTQMGQEVILRCVPISNHLYFYWYRQILGQKVEFLVSFYNNEISEKSEIFDDQFSVERPDGSNFTLKIRSTKLEDSAMYFCASRPGSLWSEQFFGPGTRLTVL.

The rearrangement links TRBV7-2 to TRBJ1-2; 10 bases align to TRBD1. The CDR3 runs 17 residues. J was trimmed by 5 bases and V by 5 bases; bases with no gene match: 14. Germline CDR1 is SGHTA and CDR2 is FQGNSA. CDR3: CASSRGGTGAFGYGYTF. The CDR3 DNA sequence: TGTGCCAGCAGCCGGGGCGGGACAGGGGCCTTTGGGTATGGCTACACCTTC.

V usage is TRBV7-3 and J usage is TRBJ2-3; possibly TRBD1 or TRBD2 for D (5 bases each). Germline V CDR1 and CDR2: SGHTA, FQGTGA. The CDR3 has 15 residues. Trimming took off 2 bases at V and 2 bases at J, with 11 bases between the two ends. The chain's CDR3 is CASSLFWGTTDTQYF. CDR3 bases: TGTGCCAGCAGCTTATTCTGGGGGACCACAGATACGCAGTATTTT.

This chain uses TRBV29-1 with TRBJ2-3; D is unclear. The V and J ends lost 4 bases and 6 bases respectively, with 14 bases between them. The CDR3 has 13 residues. Germline V gene data show CDR1 as SQVTM and CDR2 as ANQGSEA. The chain's CDR3 is CSVVVVGRDTQYF. CDR3 bases: TGCAGCGTTGTAGTAGTTGGGCGGGATACGCAGTATTTT.

The chain carries TRBV5-6 and TRBJ2-7; 7 nucleotides align to TRBD1. In germline, CDR1 is SGHDT, CDR2 YYEEEE. Losses at the gene ends were 4 bases for V and 2 bases for J; bases not matched to a gene: 6. The CDR3 extends over 14 amino acids. CDR3 DNA sequence: TGTGCCAGCAGCGAAACAGGGACAGCCTACGAGCAGTACTTC. Residues: CASSETGTAYEQYF.

The chain joins TRBV5-8 to TRBJ1-2; no definite D call. The CDR3 sequence is 14 residues long. CDR1 SGHTS and CDR2 YDEGEE come from the germline V gene. V lost 4 bases and J 6 bases, leaving 16 bases between the germline ends. DNA for the CDR3: TGTGCCAGCAGCCCCTGGGAGGGAGGACATGGCTACACCTTC. Encoded protein: CASSPWEGGHGYTF.

The V and J genes are TRBV28 and TRBJ2-2, with TRBD1 matching over 8 bases. Per the germline V gene, CDR1 is MDHEN and CDR2 is SYDVKM. This CDR3 is 15 amino acids long. J lost 3 bases, V lost 3 bases, and 3 bases had no gene match. CDR3 residues: CASSFLQGDTGELFF. In nucleotides, the CDR3 is TGTGCCAGCAGTTTTTTACAGGGGGACACCGGGGAGCTGTTTTTT.

The chain employs TRBV19 and TRBJ1-3; D unresolved. Trimming removed 6 bases from V and 3 bases from J, with 12 bases in between. Germline lookup yields CDR1 LNHDA and CDR2 SQIVND (reference sequence). This CDR3 region has 14 residues. In DNA, the CDR3 is TGTGCCAGTAGGCAAGGCGGGGATGGAAACACCATATATTTT. Amino acids: CASRQGGDGNTIYF.

V gene TRBV11-3 combines with J gene TRBJ1-1; possible D gene TRBD1, 5 bases. Germline V CDR1 and CDR2: SGHNT, YENEEA. V was clipped by 3 bases and J by 3 bases, with 8 bases between them. This CDR3 is built from 13 residues. CDR3 sequence reads: CASSLNRYTEAFF. In DNA, the CDR3 is TGTGCCAGCAGCTTGAACAGGTACACTGAAGCTTTCTTT.

The rearrangement links TRBV10-3 to TRBJ1-1, with D possibly matching TRBD1 (5 bases). There are 13 residues in the CDR3. The germline V gene has CDR1 ENHRY and CDR2 SYGVKD. V was shortened by 6 bases and J by 4 bases, with 12 bases between the two germline ends. The CDR3 loop reads CAISPDKFTEAFF. Written as DNA, the CDR3 is TGTGCCATCAGCCCGGACAAATTCACTGAAGCTTTCTTT.

V usage is TRBV10-3 and J usage is TRBJ2-3; no firm D call. V shed 4 bases and J shed 2 bases, with 4 bases lying between them. The CDR3 is made up of 12 amino acids. CDR1 is ENHRY and CDR2 is SYGVKD in the germline V gene. In DNA, the CDR3 is TGTGCCATCAGTGGGTACACAGATACGCAGTATTTT. This translates into CAISGYTDTQYF.

This clone was seen once. CDR3 residues: CASRDKRTAGNTIYF. The DNA for the CDR3 is TGTGCCAGCCGGGACAAGAGGACCGCCGGAAACACCATATATTTT. This rearrangement joins TRBV6-5 to TRBJ1-3; TRBD1 might be the D (6 bases). Trimming stripped 8 bases from V and 4 bases from J, with 18 bases between. From germline, CDR1 is MNHEY and CDR2 SVGAGI. The length of the CDR3 is 15 residues.

This clone was observed a single time. The chain couples TRBV9 to TRBJ1-3, with D possibly matching TRBD1 (5 bases). Trimming left V 3 bases short and J 0 bases short, with 10 bases between. Germline CDR1 is SGDLS and CDR2 is YYNGEE. The CDR3 sequence is 15 residues long. CDR3 DNA: TGTGCCAGCAGCGCGGACACTCCCTCTGGAAACACCATATATTTT. It specifies CASSADTPSGNTIYF.

V is TRBV5-6 and J is TRBJ1-1, with no clear D. With 7 bases removed from V and 11 bases from J, the gap between germline ends came to 15 bases. This CDR3 has 11 residues. Germline CDR1 is SGHDT and CDR2 is YYEEEE. The CDR3 loop is CASGVFLSAFF. CDR3 nucleotide sequence: TGTGCCAGCGGGGTGTTCCTTTCGGCTTTCTTT.

The genes are TRBV5-1 and TRBJ2-3; the match to TRBD2 covers 11 bases. J gave up 1 base and V 2 bases, and 6 bases lay outside the gene matches. CDR3 length equals 17 residues. The germline V gene encodes CDR1 SGHRS and CDR2 YFSETQ. The CDR3 protein is CASSLYSGLAGTDTQYF. The CDR3 nucleotides read TGCGCCAGCAGCTTATATTCGGGACTAGCGGGCACAGATACGCAGTATTTT.

V is TRBV13 and J is TRBJ2-7, with 7 bases identical to TRBD1. This CDR3 has 13 amino acids. Germline V CDR1 and CDR2: PRHDT, FYEKMQ (reference sequence). Trimming cost V 5 bases and J 2 bases; bases outside gene matches: 3. This CDR3 is CASSRDRAYEQYF. The CDR3 coding sequence is TGTGCCAGCAGCCGGGACAGAGCCTACGAGCAGTACTTC.